This T cell receptor beta chain was documented in a study of T cell clones after liver transplantation. This table comes from immunoSEQ multiplex PCR, and its TCRdb copy is limited to in-frame clones, with some not included. The top ten hold 2.1% of the sample, which has around 75,000 clones, roughly 80% seen once. As for this clone: What it recognizes is unknown.

Study results and limitations: In two subjects, few donor cells limited the measurable donor-reactive repertoire.

Per germline, CDR1 MNHNS and CDR2 SASEGT. Trimming took 6 bases from V and 1 from J; bases not matched to a gene: 7. The CDR3 extends over 15 amino acids. The gene calls are TRBV6-1 and TRBJ2-7; 9 nucleotides line up with TRBD1. The material sequenced was CD4+ T cells from blood, taken less than 50 months after liver transplant. The sequence was collected from a human patient who received a liver transplant. The T cells may partly be graft donor cells. CDR3 in DNA: TGTGCCAGCAGCAGGGCAGGGACAGGGTCCTACGAGCAGTACTTC. Translating gives CASSRAGTGSYEQYF.